These T cell receptor beta chains were read from a single sample in a study of blood T cell repertoires in COVID-19. Generated by immunoSEQ multiplex PCR, the TCRdb table keeps only in-frame clones and is missing some. The profile shows 300,000 to 450,000 clones, around 87% of them singletons. The sample consisted of peripheral blood. Every receptor here comes from an older woman with COVID-19, enrolled during active disease. The CDR3 runs from the conserved cysteine through the conserved F or W. Each record gives: clone size, J gene, V gene, D gene, CDR3 DNA, CDR3 protein. The D gene is left open where the match is weak. Clone sizes are given selectively: once, few, many, or a class where the clone is expanded.

clone_size: -
j_call: TRBJ1-2
v_call: TRBV7-8
d_call: -
cdr3_nt: TGTGCCAGCAGCTTAGACGGACAGAGCTATGGCTACACCTTC
cdr3_aa: CASSLDGQSYGYTF

clone_size: -
j_call: TRBJ2-2
v_call: TRBV7-6
d_call: -
cdr3_nt: TGTGCCAGCAGCTTAAATGGAGCCGCATCTAACACCGGGGAGCTGTTTTTT
cdr3_aa: CASSLNGAASNTGELFF

clone_size: once
j_call: TRBJ1-2
v_call: TRBV19
d_call: TRBD1
cdr3_nt: TGTGCCAGTAGTATACAGGGGGGGACAGGAAGACGCCTTAGCTATGGCTACACCTTC
cdr3_aa: CASSIQGGTGRRLSYGYTF

clone_size: -
j_call: TRBJ2-1
v_call: TRBV6-4
d_call: TRBD2
cdr3_nt: TGTGCCAGCAGTGAAAGAGTTAGTGCGGGGGGCTACAATGAGCAGTTCTTC
cdr3_aa: CASSERVSAGGYNEQFF

clone_size: -
j_call: TRBJ1-1
v_call: TRBV6-5
d_call: TRBD1
cdr3_nt: TGTGCCAGCAGACAGGGGGGGAACACTGAAGCTTTCTTT
cdr3_aa: CASRQGGNTEAFF

clone_size: once
j_call: TRBJ1-5
v_call: TRBV6-5
d_call: TRBD1
cdr3_nt: TGTGCCAGCAGCCGGGACAGGGGGGCCAATCAGCCCCAGCATTTT
cdr3_aa: CASSRDRGANQPQHF

clone_size: -
j_call: TRBJ1-5
v_call: TRBV5-6
d_call: -
cdr3_nt: TGTGCCAGCAGCTTAGGGGTGCAGCCCCAGCATTTT
cdr3_aa: CASSLGVQPQHF

clone_size: -
j_call: TRBJ1-1
v_call: TRBV19
d_call: -
cdr3_nt: TGTGCCAGTAGTATCACGCTCACAGGGTCGGCTGAAGCTTTCTTT
cdr3_aa: CASSITLTGSAEAFF

clone_size: -
j_call: TRBJ2-3
v_call: TRBV4-1
d_call: -
cdr3_nt: TGCGCCAGCAGCTTGAGCGCAGATACGCAGTATTTT
cdr3_aa: CASSLSADTQYF

clone_size: few
j_call: TRBJ2-7
v_call: TRBV19
d_call: TRBD2
cdr3_nt: TGTGCCAGTAGTAAGATGGGGACTAGCGGGGGGACGCGGCAGTACTTC
cdr3_aa: CASSKMGTSGGTRQYF

clone_size: few
j_call: TRBJ1-2
v_call: TRBV27
d_call: TRBD1
cdr3_nt: TGTGCCAGCAGCTCGGGAGGGGGCCTCTATGGCTACACCTTC
cdr3_aa: CASSSGGGLYGYTF

clone_size: once
j_call: TRBJ1-1
v_call: TRBV29-1
d_call: TRBD1
cdr3_nt: TGCAGCGTGAGGGTCAGGGGGAAAGAAGCTTTCTTT
cdr3_aa: CSVRVRGKEAFF

clone_size: -
j_call: TRBJ2-5
v_call: TRBV6-5
d_call: -
cdr3_nt: TGTGCCAGCAGTTACGGGGGGGCAAACCAAGGGACCCAGTACTTC
cdr3_aa: CASSYGGANQGTQYF

clone_size: -
j_call: TRBJ2-2
v_call: TRBV13
d_call: -
cdr3_nt: TGTGCCAGCAGCTACCTGCCTCGGGGCACCGGGGAGCTGTTTTTT
cdr3_aa: CASSYLPRGTGELFF

clone_size: -
j_call: TRBJ1-1
v_call: TRBV7-3
d_call: -
cdr3_nt: TGTGCCAGCAGCGAACTATTGACAGCGCAGAACACTGAAGCTTTCTTT
cdr3_aa: CASSELLTAQNTEAFF

clone_size: -
j_call: TRBJ2-3
v_call: TRBV27
d_call: -
cdr3_nt: TGTGCCAGCAGTTCCGGTGATAGCACAGATACGCAGTATTTT
cdr3_aa: CASSSGDSTDTQYF

clone_size: -
j_call: TRBJ1-5
v_call: TRBV30
d_call: -
cdr3_nt: TGTGCCTGGAGTAGAGGGAATTACAATCAGCCCCAGCATTTT
cdr3_aa: CAWSRGNYNQPQHF

clone_size: -
j_call: TRBJ1-6
v_call: TRBV18
d_call: -
cdr3_nt: TGTGCCAGCTCACTCCAGGGGAATAATTCACCCCTCCACTTT
cdr3_aa: CASSLQGNNSPLHF

clone_size: -
j_call: TRBJ2-7
v_call: TRBV10-3
d_call: -
cdr3_nt: TGTGCCATCAGAGCCGGGACTTCGGCGGACGAGCAGTACTTC
cdr3_aa: CAIRAGTSADEQYF

clone_size: -
j_call: TRBJ2-7
v_call: TRBV2
d_call: -
cdr3_nt: TGTGCCAGCAGTGAGAGGCAAGTCCGGGAGCAGTACTTC
cdr3_aa: CASSERQVREQYF

clone_size: few
j_call: TRBJ1-5
v_call: TRBV5-1
d_call: -
cdr3_nt: TGCGCCAGCAGCTTGACCCCACTCTATAGCAATCAGCCCCAGCATTTT
cdr3_aa: CASSLTPLYSNQPQHF

clone_size: -
j_call: TRBJ2-2
v_call: TRBV3-1/TRBV3-2
d_call: -
cdr3_nt: TGTGCCAGCAGCCGACGGGGGACCGGGGAGCTGTTTTTT
cdr3_aa: CASSRRGTGELFF

clone_size: -
j_call: TRBJ2-7
v_call: TRBV29-1
d_call: -
cdr3_nt: TGCAGCGTTGGAGGGTCGTCGGGCTACGAGCAGTACTTC
cdr3_aa: CSVGGSSGYEQYF

clone_size: -
j_call: TRBJ1-1
v_call: TRBV2
d_call: TRBD1
cdr3_nt: TGTGCCAGCAGTAACAGGGGAGGGAACACTGAAGCTTTCTTT
cdr3_aa: CASSNRGGNTEAFF

clone_size: -
j_call: TRBJ1-5
v_call: TRBV18
d_call: TRBD1
cdr3_nt: TGTGCCAGCTCGCCGACAGGGGGCGATCAGCCCCAGCATTTT
cdr3_aa: CASSPTGGDQPQHF

clone_size: -
j_call: TRBJ1-2
v_call: TRBV9
d_call: -
cdr3_nt: TGTGCCAGCAGCGCCGACAGAGACTATGGCTACACCTTC
cdr3_aa: CASSADRDYGYTF

clone_size: once
j_call: TRBJ2-5
v_call: TRBV18
d_call: -
cdr3_nt: TGTGCCAGCTCACCACGGCCAGGGGTGGAGACCCAGTACTTC
cdr3_aa: CASSPRPGVETQYF

clone_size: -
j_call: TRBJ1-5
v_call: TRBV10-1
d_call: -
cdr3_nt: TGCGCCAGCAGTGAGTCGATTCCAGGGATGGAGCCCCAGCATTTT
cdr3_aa: CASSESIPGMEPQHF

clone_size: -
j_call: TRBJ2-5
v_call: TRBV14
d_call: TRBD2
cdr3_nt: TGTGCCAGCGCCCCGGGACTAGCGGGGGTCCCACAAGAGACCCAGTACTTC
cdr3_aa: CASAPGLAGVPQETQYF

clone_size: -
j_call: TRBJ2-1
v_call: TRBV9
d_call: -
cdr3_nt: TGTGCCAGCAGCGTTGGGGCGACGCATGAGCAGTTCTTC
cdr3_aa: CASSVGATHEQFF

clone_size: -
j_call: TRBJ1-6
v_call: TRBV19
d_call: -
cdr3_nt: TGTGCCAGTACCAGAATCGGACAGTTGAATAATTCACCCCTCCACTTT
cdr3_aa: CASTRIGQLNNSPLHF

clone_size: -
j_call: TRBJ1-1
v_call: TRBV18
d_call: -
cdr3_nt: TGTGCCAGCTCACCCAGCGGGGCTGAAGCTTTCTTT
cdr3_aa: CASSPSGAEAFF

clone_size: -
j_call: TRBJ2-7
v_call: TRBV19
d_call: TRBD1
cdr3_nt: TGTGCCAGTAGTATAGCGGGACAGGGGACCTACGAGCAGTACTTC
cdr3_aa: CASSIAGQGTYEQYF

clone_size: once
j_call: TRBJ1-2
v_call: TRBV4-1
d_call: -
cdr3_nt: TGCGCCAGCAGCCAAGATCTAGCCCTCACAGGGTTAGACTATGGCTACACCTTC
cdr3_aa: CASSQDLALTGLDYGYTF

clone_size: -
j_call: TRBJ1-2
v_call: TRBV18
d_call: -
cdr3_nt: TGTGCCAGCTCACCAGTGGGAGGAGGATATGGCTACACCTTC
cdr3_aa: CASSPVGGGYGYTF

clone_size: -
j_call: TRBJ2-5
v_call: TRBV7-9
d_call: -
cdr3_nt: TGTGCCAGCAGCTTAGGGGAGGGGGGACAAGAGACCCAGTACTTC
cdr3_aa: CASSLGEGGQETQYF

clone_size: -
j_call: TRBJ1-2
v_call: TRBV30
d_call: -
cdr3_nt: TGTGCCTGGCACCCGAAGGGGGGGGATGGCTACACCTTC
cdr3_aa: CAWHPKGGDGYTF

clone_size: many
j_call: TRBJ2-7
v_call: TRBV10-3
d_call: -
cdr3_nt: TGTGCCATCAGTGATGGGACTTCTCGCTCCTACGAGCAGTACTTC
cdr3_aa: CAISDGTSRSYEQYF

clone_size: -
j_call: TRBJ2-7
v_call: TRBV7-8
d_call: -
cdr3_nt: TGTGCCAGCAGCTTATCTGGGGCCGAGCAGTACTTC
cdr3_aa: CASSLSGAEQYF

clone_size: -
j_call: TRBJ2-5
v_call: TRBV7-2
d_call: TRBD2
cdr3_nt: TGTGCCAGCAGCTTCCTAGCGGGGGGGCCCCAAGAGACCCAGTACTTC
cdr3_aa: CASSFLAGGPQETQYF

clone_size: -
j_call: TRBJ2-6
v_call: TRBV27
d_call: -
cdr3_nt: TGTGCCAGCAGGCCTGTTAGCTCTGGGGCCAACGTCCTGACTTTC
cdr3_aa: CASRPVSSGANVLTF

clone_size: -
j_call: TRBJ2-7
v_call: TRBV7-7
d_call: -
cdr3_nt: TGTGCTAGCAGCTTGCCGTATATTCCCGGCTCCTACGAGCAGTACTTC
cdr3_aa: CASSLPYIPGSYEQYF

clone_size: -
j_call: TRBJ2-7
v_call: TRBV30
d_call: TRBD2
cdr3_nt: TGTGCCTGGAGCTCTAGCGGGGGGTCCTACGAGCAGTACTTC
cdr3_aa: CAWSSSGGSYEQYF

clone_size: -
j_call: TRBJ2-6
v_call: TRBV5-8
d_call: -
cdr3_nt: TGTGCCAGCAGCTTCCCAGGGCCTGGGGCCAACGTCCTGACTTTC
cdr3_aa: CASSFPGPGANVLTF

clone_size: once
j_call: TRBJ2-1
v_call: TRBV9
d_call: -
cdr3_nt: TGTGCCAGCAGCGTAGGAGTAAATGAGCAGTTCTTC
cdr3_aa: CASSVGVNEQFF

clone_size: -
j_call: TRBJ1-1
v_call: TRBV6-6
d_call: -
cdr3_nt: TGTGCCAGCAGGCCTTCAGGGGTTGAAGCTTTCTTT
cdr3_aa: CASRPSGVEAFF

clone_size: -
j_call: TRBJ2-3
v_call: TRBV18
d_call: TRBD1
cdr3_nt: TGTGCCAGCTCACCACCTAGACAGGGCACTAATACGCAGTATTTT
cdr3_aa: CASSPPRQGTNTQYF

clone_size: -
j_call: TRBJ1-1
v_call: TRBV5-1
d_call: -
cdr3_nt: TGCGCCAGCAGACCGGGAGTGAACACTGAAGCTTTCTTT
cdr3_aa: CASRPGVNTEAFF